The 6 T cell receptor beta chains below all came from one sample that was sequenced in a study of cytomegalovirus exposure and HLA in healthy donors. Amplification used 60 Vbeta primers and 13 Jbeta primers. Only in-frame clones appear in the TCRdb table, and some are missing; sequencing was by immunoSEQ multiplex PCR. The sample records roughly 150,000 clones, roughly four fifths being singletons. Source material: PBMCs. The receptors were sampled from a woman aged 18 to 35 in good health and CMV-seronegative.

V is TRBV30 and J is TRBJ1-1; TRBD1 aligns across 7 bases. Per germline, CDR1 GTSNPN and CDR2 SVGIG (reference sequence). Unmatched junction bases numbered 13, after V lost 3 bases and J lost 12 bases. This CDR3 spans 13 amino acids. Here the CDR3 reads CAWSAGTAGESFF. The CDR3 DNA reads TGTGCCTGGAGCGCCGGGACAGCGGGCGAATCTTTCTTT. The full variable domain, rest sourced from reference TRBV30 and TRBJ1-1, is SQTIHQWPATLVQPVGSPLSLECTVEGTSNPNLYWYRQAAGRGLQLLFYSVGIGQISSEVPQNLSASRPQDRQFILSSKKLLLSDSGFYLCAWSAGTAGESFFGQGTRLTVV.

About this clone itself: The sample contains more than one DNA sequence encoding this CDR3. The rearrangement joins TRBV9 to TRBJ1-6, with a tentative D call TRBD1 (5 bases). The CDR3 length is 15 residues. Germline-derived CDR1 and CDR2 are SGDLS and YYNGEE. V was pared by 2 bases and J by 4 bases, with 10 bases between. DNA for the CDR3: TGTGCCAGCAGCGTGGCAGGGCGGTATAATTCACCCCTCCACTTT. Amino acids: CASSVAGRYNSPLHF. Filled out from reference TRBV9 and TRBJ1-6, the complete variable domain reads DSGVTQTPKHLITATGQRVTLRCSPRSGDLSVYWYQQSLDQGLQFLIQYYNGEERAKGNILERFSAQQFPDLHSELNLSSLELGDSALYFCASSVAGRYNSPLHFGNGTRLTVT.

This chain joins TRBV27 and TRBJ2-1; 8 positions agree with TRBD2. Germline trimming cut 3 bases from V and 8 bases from J; bases unmatched to any gene: 12. The germline V gene encodes CDR1 MNHEY and CDR2 SMNVEV (reference sequence). The CDR3 has 16 residues. The CDR3 bases are TGTGCCAGCAGTTTGGAGTTTAGCGGGGTATTCGATGAGCAGTTCTTC. Amino acids: CASSLEFSGVFDEQFF.

The chain joins TRBV11-2 to TRBJ1-1; possibly TRBD1 for D (6 bases). Germline lookup yields CDR1 SGHAT and CDR2 FQNNGV. Trimming shortened V by 4 bases and J by 6 bases, and 18 bases separated the two germline ends. CDR3 length: 15 residues. The CDR3 spells CASSSYRDKRPEAFF. The CDR3 DNA reads TGTGCCAGCAGCTCCTACCGGGACAAACGGCCTGAAGCTTTCTTT.

The J gene is TRBJ2-7, the V gene TRBV5-1; 7 bases are a match to TRBD1. Germline V gene lookup returns CDR1 SGHRS and CDR2 YFSETQ. V was pared by 1 base and J by 5 bases, with 6 bases of the junction left unmatched. This CDR3 contains 14 residues. CDR3 bases: TGCGCCAGCAGCTTGCGACAGGGTGCCGACGAGCAGTACTTC. Protein sequence: CASSLRQGADEQYF.

This chain links TRBV7-9 with TRBJ2-5; D gene unclear. The CDR3 totals 13 residues. CDR1 and CDR2 (germline): SEHNR, FQNEAQ (reference sequence). Trimming removed 5 bases from V and 6 bases from J, with 13 bases in between. CDR3 loop: CASSRVRKKTQYF. CDR3 in DNA: TGTGCCAGCAGCCGGGTCCGGAAAAAGACCCAGTACTTC.